Presented here are 2 T cell receptor beta chains from one specimen sequenced in a study of cytomegalovirus exposure and HLA in healthy donors. This table comes from immunoSEQ multiplex PCR, and its TCRdb copy is limited to in-frame clones, with some not included. This repertoire shows 90,000 to 150,000 clones, approximately 88% found once; its top ten account for more than 1.5%. The specimen was PBMCs. The receptor set was obtained from a man between 18 and 35 years old in good health and CMV-seronegative.

The chain has TRBV7-8 and TRBJ1-2; D is uncertain. This CDR3 contains 12 residues. Trimming stripped 5 bases from V and 8 bases from J, with 12 bases between. Germline values: CDR1 SGHVS, CDR2 FQNEAQ. Written as DNA, the CDR3 is TGTGCCAGCAGCATCGGGAGTGTAGGCTACACCTTC. This gives the protein CASSIGSVGYTF.

The genes are TRBV10-1 and TRBJ2-1; D may be TRBD2 (5 bases). CDR1 is WNHNN and CDR2 is SYGVQD in the germline V gene (reference sequence). Trimming removed 8 bases from V and 3 bases from J, with 8 bases in between. This CDR3 region has 12 residues. The CDR3 coding sequence is TGCGCCAGCGGGAGATTCTACAATGAGCAGTTCTTC. Residues: CASGRFYNEQFF.